This T cell receptor (beta chain) was sequenced during a study of blood T cell repertoires in COVID-19. At the level of the study: T cells, B-cell-depleted T cells, or PBMCs provided the cDNA or gDNA that served as material.

CDR1 KGHSH and CDR2 LQKENI come from the germline V gene. The CDR3 spans 15 residues. Trimming cost V 3 bases and J 6 bases, with 17 bases left between them. This clone was picked up a small number of times. The data were produced by immunoSEQ multiplex PCR, yet TCRdb's version contains in-frame clones alone and is incomplete. Altogether about 170,000 clones are present, 82% being singletons, with the ten largest covering roughly 6.4%. Enrollment of patients from Seattle took place during active infection, with longitudinal follow-up. The chain employs TRBV18 and TRBJ1-1; tentatively, D is TRBD1 (6 bases). Sequencing input: peripheral blood. The origin of this receptor is a woman aged 40 to 50 with COVID-19, enrolled during active disease. In DNA, the CDR3 is TGTGCCAGCTCACCCCGGGACACCCCCGGGGCTGAAGCTTTCTTT. Translating it yields CASSPRDTPGAEAFF.